This T cell receptor (beta chain) was recorded in a study of blood T cells in healthy people across ages. For the second PCR, which ran for 7 to 11 cycles, a sample-barcoded 5' primer and a J-beta primer mix were used. TCRdb reprocessed the 5' RACE reads with MiXCR, giving one entry per CDR3 protein. This sample yields about 400,000 distinct CDR3 sequences, of which about 55% are seen a single time; around 53% belongs to the top ten. Germline trimming cut 3 bases from V and 9 bases from J; bases unmatched to any gene: 9. The CDR3 has 14 amino acids. Germline V gene data show CDR1 as DFQATT and CDR2 as SNEGSKA (reference sequence).

This sequence joins TRBV20-1 and TRBJ2-1; the match to TRBD2 covers 9 bases. The sample taken for sequencing was blood. The receptor's source is a man in his sixties in good health. The CDR3 is CSASVSGRQGEQFF. CDR3 sequence (DNA): TGCAGTGCTAGTGTTAGCGGGAGACAGGGTGAGCAGTTCTTC.